Following are 15 T cell receptor beta chains from one sample sequenced in a study of beta chain features in type 1 diabetes. Every bit of the isolated RNA underwent reverse transcription, so sequencing read expressed TCRB transcripts. Sequenced by immunoSEQ multiplex PCR; TCRdb stores in-frame clones only, minus some. This sample has around 200,000 clones, with 10% to 15% found just once. The sample comprised central memory CD4+ T cells from blood. The receptors stem from a woman aged 18-29 years in good health.

The chain has TRBV25-1 and TRBJ1-2, with D unresolved. This CDR3 has 14 residues. Germline assignment: CDR1 MGHDK and CDR2 SYGVNS. Between the trimmed V and J ends, which lost 4 bases and 3 bases, there was a span of 12 bases. This CDR3 is CASSASSRDYGYTF. The CDR3 DNA reads TGTGCCAGCAGTGCCTCCTCGAGAGACTATGGCTACACCTTC.

Only a few counts were recorded for this clone. This chain links TRBV6-1 with TRBJ2-1, with 8 bases identical to TRBD1. V was pared by 6 bases and J by 8 bases, with 9 bases of the junction left unmatched. This CDR3 region has 14 residues. CDR1 is MNHNS and CDR2 is SASEGT in the germline V gene. The CDR3 DNA is TGTGCCAGCAGGAGGACAGGGATGGCCGATGAGCAGTTCTTC. Protein product: CASRRTGMADEQFF.

V is TRBV30 and J is TRBJ2-5, with D perhaps matching TRBD1 (6 bases). Germline V gives CDR1 GTSNPN, CDR2 SVGIG (reference sequence). There are 11 residues in the CDR3. The V and J ends lost 4 bases and 4 bases respectively, with 7 bases between them. CDR3 region: CAWTGAETQYF. The CDR3 DNA sequence: TGTGCCTGGACAGGGGCAGAGACCCAGTACTTC.

This clone was detected only a few times. CDR3 region: CASSQQDYTEAFF. In DNA form, the CDR3 reads TGTGCCAGCAGCCAGCAGGACTACACTGAAGCTTTCTTT. This rearrangement joins TRBV7-9 to TRBJ1-1; no reliable D call. This CDR3 region has 13 residues. The germline gives CDR1 SEHNR, CDR2 FQNEAQ (reference sequence). Trimming left V 5 bases short and J 3 bases short, with 10 bases between.

For this clone: Other DNA sequences of this sample code for an identical CDR3. The chain combines TRBV7-3 with TRBJ1-1; the D gene is possibly TRBD1 (6 bases). Germline assignment: CDR1 SGHTA and CDR2 FQGTGA. This CDR3 has 13 residues. V was cut by 5 bases and J by 1 base, with 8 bases left in between. As DNA, the CDR3 is TGTGCCAGCAGCCTGGGACAGAACACTGAAGCTTTCTTT. This encodes CASSLGQNTEAFF.

This clone was detected only a few times. The chain has TRBV30 and TRBJ1-1, with D maybe TRBD1 (6 bases). This CDR3 has 13 amino acids. Trimming stripped 5 bases from V and 1 base from J, with 11 bases between. Germline V lookup: CDR1 GTSNPN, CDR2 SVGIG (reference sequence). The CDR3 DNA reads TGTGCCTGGGAGGGACATAGGAACACTGAAGCTTTCTTT. Its translation: CAWEGHRNTEAFF.

Only one count was recorded for this clone. The chain carries TRBV19 and TRBJ1-2; 7 nucleotides match TRBD1. V lost 3 bases to trimming and J lost 6 bases; unmatched junction nucleotides: 13. Looked up from germline, CDR1 is LNHDA and CDR2 is SQIVND (reference sequence). The length of the CDR3 is 16 residues. The CDR3, as DNA: TGTGCCAGTAGTATGACCAGTCCCGGGACAGAGAATGGCTACACCTTC. This encodes CASSMTSPGTENGYTF.

The table lists this clone with many counts. CDR3 loop: CASRPWGTGNTEAFF. The CDR3 nucleotides read TGTGCCAGCAGACCCTGGGGGACAGGGAACACTGAAGCTTTCTTT. The chain links TRBV27 to TRBJ1-1; 8 nucleotides agree with TRBD1. The junction had 7 bases not matched to a gene; V was cut back by 6 bases and J by 1 base. The CDR3 contains 15 residues. CDR1 is MNHEY, CDR2 SMNVEV, per germline (reference sequence).

V is TRBV5-1 and J is TRBJ2-2; 13 nucleotides match TRBD2. J gave up 3 bases and V 1 base, and 18 bases lay outside the gene matches. The CDR3 is made up of 22 amino acids. Per the germline V gene, CDR1 is SGHRS and CDR2 is YFSETQ. The CDR3 loop is CASSLYRATRTSGSSDTGELFF. The CDR3, as DNA: TGCGCCAGCAGCTTGTACAGGGCCACCCGGACTAGCGGGAGTTCGGACACCGGGGAGCTGTTTTTT. The full variable domain, its missing parts supplied by reference TRBV5-1 and TRBJ2-2, is KAGVTQTPRYLIKTRGQQVTLSCSPISGHRSVSWYQQTPGQGLQFLFEYFSETQRNKGNFPGRFSGRQFSNSRSEMNVSTLELGDSALYLCASSLYRATRTSGSSDTGELFFGEGSRLTVL.

Only a few counts were recorded for this clone. The V call is TRBV21-1, the J call TRBJ2-7; the table calls TRBD1, which could not be checked here. TRBV21-1 is termed a pseudogene. CDR3 length equals 13 residues. The CDR3: CASSIGTGYEQYF. CDR3 bases: TGTGCCAGCAGCATAGGGACAGGCTACGAGCAGTACTTC.

The chain couples TRBV30 to TRBJ1-5, with TRBD1 as a possible D gene (6 bases). CDR1 and CDR2 from the germline V gene are GTSNPN and SVGIG (reference sequence). The V gene lost 0 bases and the J gene lost 11 bases, with 8 bases spanning the gap. The CDR3 is 11 residues long. The CDR3 bases are TGTGCCTGGAGTGTACACAGGGCCCAGCATTTT. Protein product: CAWSVHRAQHF.

This chain connects TRBV11-2 to TRBJ2-1, with 7 bases that match TRBD1. The V and J ends lost 1 base and 3 bases, in that order; junction bases with no gene match: 3. This CDR3 comprises 15 residues. The germline V gene has CDR1 SGHAT and CDR2 FQNNGV. The CDR3 loop reads CASSLGGQYYNEQFF. The DNA of the CDR3 is TGTGCCAGCAGCTTAGGGGGACAGTACTACAATGAGCAGTTCTTC.

This chain links TRBV7-2 with TRBJ2-6; D unresolved. From germline, CDR1 is SGHTA and CDR2 FQGNSA. V lost 3 bases, J lost 12 bases, and 3 bases lay in between. The CDR3 contains 10 residues. The CDR3 nucleotides read TGTGCCAGCAGCTTCGGCGTCCTGACTTTC. Translating it yields CASSFGVLTF. Variable domain in full (rest from reference TRBV7-2 and TRBJ2-6): GAGVSQSPSNKVTEKGKDVELRCDPISGHTALYWYRQSLGQGLEFLIYFQGNSAPDKSGLPSDRFSAERTGGSVSTLTIQRTQQEDSAVYLCASSFGVLTFGAGSRLTVL.

This clone was counted between two and nine times. This rearrangement joins TRBV19 to TRBJ2-5; tentatively, D is TRBD1 (6 bases). The CDR3 runs 15 residues. The germline V and J ends were trimmed by 7 bases and 2 bases, with 17 bases remaining between them. Germline loops: CDR1 LNHDA, CDR2 SQIVND (reference sequence). In DNA form, the CDR3 reads TGTGCCAGTACAGGGGCAGGTCAAAATCAAGAGACCCAGTACTTC. Translated: CASTGAGQNQETQYF.

This clone was detected a few times. The gene calls are TRBV7-9 and TRBJ1-2; TRBD1 is a possible D gene (5 bases). The CDR3 runs 15 residues. V was clipped by 1 base and J by 4 bases, with 13 bases between them. Looked up from germline, CDR1 is SEHNR and CDR2 is FQNEAQ (reference sequence). The CDR3 DNA sequence: TGTGCCAGCAGCTTAGTGGGTGCAGACAGCTATGGCTACACCTTC. Translation gives CASSLVGADSYGYTF. Full variable domain (missing parts from reference TRBV7-9 and TRBJ1-2): DTGVSQNPRHKITKRGQNVTFRCDPISEHNRLYWYRQTLGQGPEFLTYFQNEAQLEKSRLLSDRFSAERPKGSFSTLEIQRTEQGDSAMYLCASSLVGADSYGYTFGSGTRLTVV.